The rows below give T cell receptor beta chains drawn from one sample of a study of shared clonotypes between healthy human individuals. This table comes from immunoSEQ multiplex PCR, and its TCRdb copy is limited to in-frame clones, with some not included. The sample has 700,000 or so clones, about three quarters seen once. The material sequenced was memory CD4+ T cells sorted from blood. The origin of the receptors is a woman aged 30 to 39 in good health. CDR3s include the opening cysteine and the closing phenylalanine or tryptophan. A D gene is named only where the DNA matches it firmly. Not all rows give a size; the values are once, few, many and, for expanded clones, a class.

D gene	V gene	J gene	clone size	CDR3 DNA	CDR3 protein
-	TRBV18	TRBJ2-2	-	TGTGCCAGCTCAGCAGGGGTAACCGGGGAGCTGTTTTTT	CASSAGVTGELFF
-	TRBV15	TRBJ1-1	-	TGTGCCACCAGCAGAGATAGACAGGAGAACACTGAAGCTTTCTTT	CATSRDRQENTEAFF
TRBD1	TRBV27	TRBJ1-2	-	TGTGCCAGCAGTTTATGGGGGGGACAGGGTGGCTACACCTTC	CASSLWGGQGGYTF
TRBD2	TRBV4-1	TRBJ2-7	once	TGCGCCAGCAGCCAAGGCAGGGCTAGCGGGAACTACGAGCAGTACTTC	CASSQGRASGNYEQYF
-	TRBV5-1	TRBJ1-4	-	TGCGCCAGCAGCTTGGGGGCAGAAGGTCGGGAAAAACTGTTTTTT	CASSLGAEGREKLFF
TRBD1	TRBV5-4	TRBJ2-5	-	TGTGCCAGCAGCATCGGACAGGGCCCGGGGGAGACCCAGTACTTC	CASSIGQGPGETQYF
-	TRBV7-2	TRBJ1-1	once	TGTGCCAGCAGCTTAGCAGTAGGTAAGGGCACTGAAGCTTTCTTT	CASSLAVGKGTEAFF
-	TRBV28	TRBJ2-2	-	TGTGCCAGCAGTTTAATCCCCCGGAACACCGGGGAGCTGTTTTTT	CASSLIPRNTGELFF
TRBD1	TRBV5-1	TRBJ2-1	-	TGCGCCAGCAGCTTGCCGGACAGGGATTTTAATGAGCAGTTCTTC	CASSLPDRDFNEQFF
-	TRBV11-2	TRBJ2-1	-	TGTGCCAGTGGTGGGTATAATGAGCAGTTCTTC	CASGGYNEQFF
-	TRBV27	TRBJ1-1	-	TGTGCCAGCAGGCCCGAAGGAGGGACACACACTGAAGCTTTCTTT	CASRPEGGTHTEAFF
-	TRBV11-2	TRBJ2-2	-	TGTGCCAGCAGCTTTAGACTATCGAACACCGGGGAGCTGTTTTTT	CASSFRLSNTGELFF
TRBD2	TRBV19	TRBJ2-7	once	TGTGCCAGTAGTAGACTAGCGGGAGGCCAAAGCTCCTACGAGCAGTACTTC	CASSRLAGGQSSYEQYF
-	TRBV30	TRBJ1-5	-	TGTGCCTGGAGTGTATGGGTCCGGATCCTCAATCAGCCCCAGCATTTT	CAWSVWVRILNQPQHF
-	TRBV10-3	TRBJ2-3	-	TGTGCCATCAGCTTAGGGATGGAGAGAGATACGCAGTATTTT	CAISLGMERDTQYF
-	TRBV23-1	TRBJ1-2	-	TGCGCCAGCAGTCACCCACCGGTCCCAGAGGGTCGGGACTATGGCTACACCTTC	CASSHPPVPEGRDYGYTF
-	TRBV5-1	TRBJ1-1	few	TGCGCCAGCAGCTTCAACCCGACAGATAAGAACACTGAAGCTTTCTTT	CASSFNPTDKNTEAFF
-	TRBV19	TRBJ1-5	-	TGTGCCAGTAGTGCAACCCCTGGGAGTAACTATCAGCCCCAGCATTTT	CASSATPGSNYQPQHF
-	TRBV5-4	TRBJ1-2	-	TGTGCCAGCAGATTCGTAGGCAGTTCCTTCTATGGCTACACCTTC	CASRFVGSSFYGYTF
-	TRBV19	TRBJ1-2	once	TGTGCCAGTAGTGGTAGGGCAGGAGGCGACTATGGCTACACCTTC	CASSGRAGGDYGYTF
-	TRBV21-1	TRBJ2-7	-	TGTGCCAGCAGCCCATTCCCCCCACCTGACAGGGAAAACTCACGAGAATACGAGCAGTACTTC	CASSPFPPPDRENSREYEQYF
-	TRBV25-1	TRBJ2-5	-	TGTGCCAGCAGTCTCGGGGGAGCGGGTGTTAAGACCCAGTACTTC	CASSLGGAGVKTQYF
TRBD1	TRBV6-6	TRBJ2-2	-	TGTGCCAGCAGTTACGGGACAGGGAACACCGGGGAGCTGTTTTTT	CASSYGTGNTGELFF
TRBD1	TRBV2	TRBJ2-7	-	TGTGCCAGCAATCGACAGGGGGGGATGTACGAGCAGTACTTC	CASNRQGGMYEQYF
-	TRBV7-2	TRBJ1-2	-	TGTGCCAGCAGCACCTACAGGACCTATGGCTACACCTTC	CASSTYRTYGYTF
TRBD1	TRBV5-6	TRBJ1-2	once	TGTGCCAGCAGCCCGGGACAGAAATATTATGGCTACACTTTC	CASSPGQKYYGYTF
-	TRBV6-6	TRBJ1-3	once	TGTGCCAGCAGTTACTCGGGGGACGTAGGAAACACCATATATTTT	CASSYSGDVGNTIYF
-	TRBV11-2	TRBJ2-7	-	TGTGCCAGCAGCCCGGTGGCGGGGCTCCTCGAGCAGTACTTC	CASSPVAGLLEQYF
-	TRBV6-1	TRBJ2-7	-	TGTGCCAGCAGTGAAGCGCCCGTTCTAAGGTACTTC	CASSEAPVLRYF
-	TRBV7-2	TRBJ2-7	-	TGTGCCAGCAGCCCCCGGACTGACTACGAGCAGTACTTC	CASSPRTDYEQYF
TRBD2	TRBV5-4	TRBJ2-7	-	TGTGCCAGCAGCGTATCCGGGACTAGCCCGGTCGAGCAGTACTTC	CASSVSGTSPVEQYF
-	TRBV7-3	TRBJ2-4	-	TGTGCCAGCAGGCGTGGAGAGGCCGAGGACATTCAGTACTTC	CASRRGEAEDIQYF
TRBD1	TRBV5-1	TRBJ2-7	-	TGCGCCAGCAGCGAGTGGACAGGTGGGTCCTACGAGCAGTACTTC	CASSEWTGGSYEQYF
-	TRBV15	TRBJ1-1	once	TGTGCCACCAGCAGAGATGGGGGGGGCAGGGCGAACACTGAAGCTTTCTTT	CATSRDGGGRANTEAFF
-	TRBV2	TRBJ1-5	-	TGTGCCAGCACCCACGGCCCCGTGTTGAATCAGCCCCAGCATTTT	CASTHGPVLNQPQHF
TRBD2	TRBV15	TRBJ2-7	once	TGTGCCACCAGCAGAGATACGGGGGGAGCCTACGAGCAGTACTTC	CATSRDTGGAYEQYF
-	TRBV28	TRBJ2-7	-	TGTGCCAGCAGTCTCGCCGGGGAGCCTTGGTACTTC	CASSLAGEPWYF
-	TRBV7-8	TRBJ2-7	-	TGTGCCAGCAGCTTAGGAGGGGGTCGGGAGCAGTACTTC	CASSLGGGREQYF
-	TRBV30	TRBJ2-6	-	TGTGCCTGGTGTAGTGGGGCTGGGGCCAACGTCCTGACTTTC	CAWCSGAGANVLTF
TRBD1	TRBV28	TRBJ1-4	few	TGTGCCAGCAAGTCGCTGGACAGGGGGTCTGAAAAACTGTTTTTT	CASKSLDRGSEKLFF
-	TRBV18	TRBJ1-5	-	TGTGCCAGCTCACCAATCTCCGGCGAGCCCCAGCATTTT	CASSPISGEPQHF
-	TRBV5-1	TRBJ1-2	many	TGCGCCAGCAGCTTGGTTGGTGCGGGTGGCTACACCTTC	CASSLVGAGGYTF
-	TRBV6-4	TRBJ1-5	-	TGTGCCAGCAGCCCCGGGGGCGGTAAGCCCCAGCATTTT	CASSPGGGKPQHF
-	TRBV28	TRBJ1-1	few	TGTGCCAGCCAACAGAACACTGAAGCTTTCTTT	CASQQNTEAFF
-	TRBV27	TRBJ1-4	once	TGTGCCAGCAGTTTATCTCTCGCGACAGGTGCATGGGAAAAACTGTTTTTT	CASSLSLATGAWEKLFF
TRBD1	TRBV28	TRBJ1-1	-	TGTGCCAGCAGATCTCCGGGACAGGGCTTGACCACTGAAGCTTTCTTT	CASRSPGQGLTTEAFF
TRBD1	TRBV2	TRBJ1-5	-	TGTGCCAGCAGTTTCGGAGGGGGCGACTCTCCGCCCCAGCATTTT	CASSFGGGDSPPQHF
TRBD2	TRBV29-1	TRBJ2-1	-	TGCAGCGTTGGATCGGGACTAGCGGAGCAGTTCTTC	CSVGSGLAEQFF
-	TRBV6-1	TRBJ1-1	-	TGTGCCAGCAGTGGCGGGACTGACTACACTGAAGCTTTCTTT	CASSGGTDYTEAFF
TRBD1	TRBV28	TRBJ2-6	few	TGTGCCAGCAGTCCCGGTCACCGGGACAGGTGGAACTCTGGGGCCAACGTCCTGACTTTC	CASSPGHRDRWNSGANVLTF
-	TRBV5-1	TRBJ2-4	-	TGCGCCAGCAGCTTGCGGGACTCCATAGCCAAAAACATTCAGTACTTC	CASSLRDSIAKNIQYF
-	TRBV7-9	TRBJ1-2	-	TGTGCCAGCAGCTCTCAGGCAGGGGAATATGGCTACACCTTC	CASSSQAGEYGYTF
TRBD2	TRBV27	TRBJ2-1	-	TGTGCCAGCAGTCCCCCCCGGCTCGGGACTAGCGGATACAATGAGCAGTTCTTC	CASSPPRLGTSGYNEQFF
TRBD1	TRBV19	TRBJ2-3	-	TGTGCCAGTAGTCTCCGGACAGGGACCACAGATACGCAGTATTTT	CASSLRTGTTDTQYF